The 4 T cell receptor beta chains presented below share a single source sample, sequenced in a study of sequential checkpoint blockade in melanoma. Measured with immunoSEQ multiplex PCR; TCRdb has only the in-frame clones, and not every one. This table holds about 20,000 clones, around 67% found once. Treatment described: randomized to nivolumab then ipilimumab (arm A) or the reverse (arm B). The input for sequencing was CD8+ T cells sorted from blood (inferred from file names), taken from a patient given nivolumab and ipilimumab in sequence. Every receptor here comes from a human donor with melanoma.

This sequence joins TRBV30 and TRBJ2-1, with TRBD1 matching 10 bases. V was pared by 1 base and J by 3 bases, with 9 bases of the junction left unmatched. The CDR3 sequence is 17 residues long. The germline CDR1 and CDR2 sequences are GTSNPN and SVGIG (reference sequence). In nucleotides, the CDR3 is TGTGCCTGGAGTGGTCTACGGGACAGGGGCGACTACAATGAGCAGTTCTTC. Protein sequence: CAWSGLRDRGDYNEQFF.

This clone was picked up a small number of times. The V call is TRBV28, the J call TRBJ2-1, with 10 bases fitting TRBD2. J gave up 5 bases and V 4 bases, and 5 bases lay outside the gene matches. Germline CDR1 is MDHEN and CDR2 is SYDVKM. The CDR3 totals 15 residues. CDR3 DNA sequence: TGTGCCAGCAGTTGGCTAGCGGGGGCCAACAATGAGCAGTTCTTC. Translating it yields CASSWLAGANNEQFF.

In its sample, this clone was seen once. V and J are TRBV7-6 and TRBJ2-3; TRBD2 agrees at 9 bases. J lost 4 bases, V lost 1 base, and 12 bases had no gene match. This CDR3 contains 18 residues. Germline V gives CDR1 SGHVS, CDR2 FNYEAQ. The CDR3: CASSLEPAGGPPADTQYF. CDR3 in DNA: TGTGCCAGCAGCTTAGAGCCAGCGGGGGGCCCCCCGGCAGATACGCAGTATTTT.

The CDR3 DNA reads TGTGCCAGCCTCAAGGAGCTTTATAGCACAGATACGCAGTATTTT. Protein: CASLKELYSTDTQYF. The chain uses TRBV7-9 and TRBJ2-3; no reliable D call. The length of the CDR3 is 15 residues. Trimming cost V 8 bases and J 0 bases, with 15 bases left between them. Per the germline V gene, CDR1 is SEHNR and CDR2 is FQNEAQ (reference sequence).